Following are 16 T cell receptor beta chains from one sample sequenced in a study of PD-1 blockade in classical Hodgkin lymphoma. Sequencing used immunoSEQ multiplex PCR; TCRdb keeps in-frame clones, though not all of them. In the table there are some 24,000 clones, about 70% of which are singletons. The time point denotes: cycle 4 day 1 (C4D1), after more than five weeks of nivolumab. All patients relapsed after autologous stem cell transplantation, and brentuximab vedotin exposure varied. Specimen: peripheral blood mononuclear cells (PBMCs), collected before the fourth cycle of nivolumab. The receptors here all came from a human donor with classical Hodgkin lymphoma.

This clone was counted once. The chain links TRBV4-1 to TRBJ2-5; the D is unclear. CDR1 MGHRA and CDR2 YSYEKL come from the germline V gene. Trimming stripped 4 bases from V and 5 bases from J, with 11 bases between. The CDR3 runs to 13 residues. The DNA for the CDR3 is TGCGCCAGCAGCCGGGTGGTAGCCGAGACCCAGTACTTC. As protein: CASSRVVAETQYF.

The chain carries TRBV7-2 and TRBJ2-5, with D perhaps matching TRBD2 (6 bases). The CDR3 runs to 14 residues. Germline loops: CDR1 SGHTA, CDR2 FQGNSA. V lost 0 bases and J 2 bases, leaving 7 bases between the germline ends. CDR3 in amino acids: CASSLARGQETQYF. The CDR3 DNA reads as TGTGCCAGCAGCTTAGCGCGGGGTCAAGAGACCCAGTACTTC.

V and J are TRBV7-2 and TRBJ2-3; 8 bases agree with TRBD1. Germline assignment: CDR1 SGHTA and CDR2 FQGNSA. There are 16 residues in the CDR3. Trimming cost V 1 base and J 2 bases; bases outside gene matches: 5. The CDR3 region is CASSLEAGGNTDTQYF. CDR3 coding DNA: TGTGCCAGCAGCTTAGAGGCAGGGGGCAACACAGATACGCAGTATTTT.

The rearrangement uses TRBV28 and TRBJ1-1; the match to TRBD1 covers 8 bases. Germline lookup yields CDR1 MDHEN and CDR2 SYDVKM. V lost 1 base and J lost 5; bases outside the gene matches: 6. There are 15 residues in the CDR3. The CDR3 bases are TGTGCCAGCAGTTTATCGAACAGGGGGAGTACTGAAGCTTTCTTT. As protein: CASSLSNRGSTEAFF.

The DNA of the CDR3 is TGTGCCAGCAGCCCCACCGATGGAACCATTCAGTACTTC. It specifies CASSPTDGTIQYF. The V and J genes are TRBV6-4 and TRBJ2-4; D gene ambiguous. This CDR3 has 13 residues. Germline V gives CDR1 MRHNA, CDR2 SNTAGT. Trimming shortened V by 6 bases and J by 9 bases, and 15 bases separated the two germline ends.

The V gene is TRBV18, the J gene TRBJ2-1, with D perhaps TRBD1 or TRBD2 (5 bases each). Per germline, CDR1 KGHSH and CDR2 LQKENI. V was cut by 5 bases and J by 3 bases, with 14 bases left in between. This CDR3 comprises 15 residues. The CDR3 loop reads CASSSGTPGYNEQFF. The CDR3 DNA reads TGTGCCAGCTCATCCGGGACCCCAGGCTACAATGAGCAGTTCTTC.

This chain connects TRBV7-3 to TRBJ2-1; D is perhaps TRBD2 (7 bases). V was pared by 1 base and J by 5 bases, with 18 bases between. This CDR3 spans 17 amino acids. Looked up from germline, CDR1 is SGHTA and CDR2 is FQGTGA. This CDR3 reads CASSLIAGGGTDNEQFF. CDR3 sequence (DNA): TGTGCCAGCAGCTTAATAGCTGGGGGGGGCACAGACAATGAGCAGTTCTTC.

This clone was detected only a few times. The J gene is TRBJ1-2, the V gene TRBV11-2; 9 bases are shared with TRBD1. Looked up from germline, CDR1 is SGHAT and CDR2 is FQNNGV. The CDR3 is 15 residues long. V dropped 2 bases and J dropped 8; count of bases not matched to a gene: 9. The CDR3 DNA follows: TGTGCCAGCAGCTTACCACAGGGGGCAGGGTACGGCTACACCTTC. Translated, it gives CASSLPQGAGYGYTF.

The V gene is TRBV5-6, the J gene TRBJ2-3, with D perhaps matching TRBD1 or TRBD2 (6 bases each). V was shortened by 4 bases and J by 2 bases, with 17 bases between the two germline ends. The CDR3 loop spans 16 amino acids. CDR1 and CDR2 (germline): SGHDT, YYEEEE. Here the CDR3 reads CASSTLGGLLTDTQYF. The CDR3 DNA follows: TGTGCCAGCAGCACCTTGGGGGGCCTACTCACAGATACGCAGTATTTT.

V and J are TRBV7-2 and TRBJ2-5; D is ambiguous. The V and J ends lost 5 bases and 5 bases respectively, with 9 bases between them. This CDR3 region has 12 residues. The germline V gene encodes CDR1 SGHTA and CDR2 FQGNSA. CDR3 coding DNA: TGTGCCAGCAGCGGAACCGGGGAGACCCAGTACTTC. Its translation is CASSGTGETQYF.

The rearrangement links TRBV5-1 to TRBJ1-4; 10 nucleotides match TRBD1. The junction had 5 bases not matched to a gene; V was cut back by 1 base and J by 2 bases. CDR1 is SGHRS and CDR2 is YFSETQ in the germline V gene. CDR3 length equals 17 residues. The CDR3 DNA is TGCGCCAGCAGCTTGATCGACAGGGGGCGCACTAATGAAAAACTGTTTTTT. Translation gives CASSLIDRGRTNEKLFF.

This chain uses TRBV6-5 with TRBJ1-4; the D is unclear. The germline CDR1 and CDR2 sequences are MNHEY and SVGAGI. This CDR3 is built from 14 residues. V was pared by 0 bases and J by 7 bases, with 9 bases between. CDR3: CASSYSDGPEKLFF. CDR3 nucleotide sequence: TGTGCCAGCAGTTACTCCGACGGTCCTGAAAAACTGTTTTTT.

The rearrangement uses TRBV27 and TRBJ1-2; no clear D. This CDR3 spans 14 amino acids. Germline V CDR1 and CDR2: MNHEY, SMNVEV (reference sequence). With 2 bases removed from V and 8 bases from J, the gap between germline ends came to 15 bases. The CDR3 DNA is TGTGCCAGCAGTTTACGGGCAGCCCTGGGAGGCTACACCTTC. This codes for CASSLRAALGGYTF.

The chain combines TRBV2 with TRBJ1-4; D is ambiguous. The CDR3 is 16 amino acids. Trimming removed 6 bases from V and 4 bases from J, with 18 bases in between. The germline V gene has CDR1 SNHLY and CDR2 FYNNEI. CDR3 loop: CASRSNPRGDNEKLFF. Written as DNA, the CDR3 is TGTGCCAGCAGATCTAACCCTCGGGGAGATAATGAAAAACTGTTTTTT.

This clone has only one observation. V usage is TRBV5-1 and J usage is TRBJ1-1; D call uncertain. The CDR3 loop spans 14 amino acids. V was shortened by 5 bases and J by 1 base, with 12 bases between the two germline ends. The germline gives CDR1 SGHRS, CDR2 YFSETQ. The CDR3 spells CASRSYVGNTEAFF. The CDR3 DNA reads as TGCGCCAGCAGATCTTACGTCGGGAACACTGAAGCTTTCTTT.

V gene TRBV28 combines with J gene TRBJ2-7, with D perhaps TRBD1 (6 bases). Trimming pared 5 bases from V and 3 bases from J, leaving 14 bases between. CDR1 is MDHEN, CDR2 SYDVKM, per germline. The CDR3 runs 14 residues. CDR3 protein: CASSVAGQSYEQYV. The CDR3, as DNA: TGTGCCAGCAGTGTCGCCGGACAGAGCTACGAGCAGTACGTC.